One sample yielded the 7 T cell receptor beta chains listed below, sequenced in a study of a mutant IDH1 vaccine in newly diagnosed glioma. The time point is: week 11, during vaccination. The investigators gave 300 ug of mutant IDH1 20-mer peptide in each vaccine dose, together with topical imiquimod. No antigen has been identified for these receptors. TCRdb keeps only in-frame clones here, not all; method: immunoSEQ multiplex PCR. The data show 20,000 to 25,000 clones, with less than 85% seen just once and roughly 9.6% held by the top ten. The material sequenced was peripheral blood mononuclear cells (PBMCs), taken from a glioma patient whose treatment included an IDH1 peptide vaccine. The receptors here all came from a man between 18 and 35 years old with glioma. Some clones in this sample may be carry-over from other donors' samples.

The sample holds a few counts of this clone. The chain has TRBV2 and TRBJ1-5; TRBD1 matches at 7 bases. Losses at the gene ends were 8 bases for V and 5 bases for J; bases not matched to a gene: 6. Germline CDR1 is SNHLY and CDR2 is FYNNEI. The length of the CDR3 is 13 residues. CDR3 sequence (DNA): TGTGCCAGCGCCGGACAGGAGTATCAGCCCCAGCATTTT. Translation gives CASAGQEYQPQHF.

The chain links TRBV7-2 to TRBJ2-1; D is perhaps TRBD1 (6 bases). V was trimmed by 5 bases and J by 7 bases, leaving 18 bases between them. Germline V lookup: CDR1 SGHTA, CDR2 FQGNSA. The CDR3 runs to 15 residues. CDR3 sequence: CASSPRGSRLNEQFF. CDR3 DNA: TGTGCCAGCAGCCCAAGGGGGAGCCGGCTAAATGAGCAGTTCTTC.

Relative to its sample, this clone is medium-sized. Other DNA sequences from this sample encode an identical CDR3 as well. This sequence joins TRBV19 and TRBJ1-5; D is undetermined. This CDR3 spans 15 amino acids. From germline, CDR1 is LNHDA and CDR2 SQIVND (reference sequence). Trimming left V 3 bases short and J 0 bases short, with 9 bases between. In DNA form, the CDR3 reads TGTGCCAGTAGTATGACGGAATATAGCAATCAGCCCCAGCATTTT. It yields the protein CASSMTEYSNQPQHF.

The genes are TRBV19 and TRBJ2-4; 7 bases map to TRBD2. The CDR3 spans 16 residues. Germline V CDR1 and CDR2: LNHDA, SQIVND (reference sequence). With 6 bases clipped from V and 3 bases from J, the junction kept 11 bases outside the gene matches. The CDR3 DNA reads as TGTGCCAGTAGGCCTGGGGCTAGCGGCTTCAAAAACATTCAGTACTTC. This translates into CASRPGASGFKNIQYF.

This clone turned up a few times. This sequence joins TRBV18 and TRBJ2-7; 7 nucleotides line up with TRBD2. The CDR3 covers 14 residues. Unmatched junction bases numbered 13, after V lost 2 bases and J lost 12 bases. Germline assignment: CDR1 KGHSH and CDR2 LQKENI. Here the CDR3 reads CASSPTSDLGGGYF. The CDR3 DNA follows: TGTGCCAGCTCACCAACTAGCGATCTCGGCGGTGGGTACTTC.

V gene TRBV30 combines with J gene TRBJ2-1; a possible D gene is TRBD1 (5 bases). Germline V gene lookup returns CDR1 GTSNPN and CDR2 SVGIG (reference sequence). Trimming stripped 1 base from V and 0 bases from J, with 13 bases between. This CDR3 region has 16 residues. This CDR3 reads CAWSDPVGRSYNEQFF. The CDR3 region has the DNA TGTGCCTGGAGTGACCCAGTGGGGCGCTCCTACAATGAGCAGTTCTTC.

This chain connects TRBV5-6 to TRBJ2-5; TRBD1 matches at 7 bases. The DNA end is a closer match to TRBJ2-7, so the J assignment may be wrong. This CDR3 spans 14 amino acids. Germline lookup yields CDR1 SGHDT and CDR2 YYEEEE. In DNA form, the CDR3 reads TGTGCCAGCAGCTCCGACAGGGAGCCCTACGAGCAGTACTTC. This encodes CASSSDREPYEQYF.